These 16 T cell receptor beta chains were all obtained from the same sample, sequenced in a study of type 1 regulatory T cells. These receptors are not linked to any known antigen. TCRdb analysed the reads with MiXCR anew, one entry per CDR3 protein. This table holds around 65,000 distinct CDR3 sequences, more than 45% found once. The sequenced sample consisted of cultured non-Tr1 T cells, either the whole culture or a sorted T cell fraction (not recorded which). The origin of the receptors is a human donor in good health.

This chain uses TRBV5-1 with TRBJ2-3; 9 bases line up with TRBD1. Trimming at V came to 0 bases and at J to 6 bases, leaving 2 bases not matched to a gene. This CDR3 has 14 amino acids. The V gene's germline CDR1 is SGHRS and CDR2 YFSETQ. As DNA, the CDR3 is TGCGCCAGCAGCTTGGGACAGGGGGGTGATACGCAGTATTTT. Residues: CASSLGQGGDTQYF.

In this sample, this clonotype turned up a few times. The J gene is TRBJ2-5, the V gene TRBV7-9; 7 nucleotides align to TRBD2. The end of the DNA is better explained by TRBJ2-7, so the J call may be wrong. Germline V CDR1 and CDR2: SEHNR, FQNEAQ (reference sequence). The CDR3 runs 14 residues. The CDR3 loop is CASSLGQSGDEQYF. As DNA, the CDR3 is TGTGCCAGCAGCTTAGGACAGAGCGGGGACGAGCAGTACTTC.

The J gene is TRBJ1-5, the V gene TRBV6-1; D is undetermined. The length of the CDR3 is 12 residues. Between the trimmed V and J ends, which lost 3 bases and 5 bases, there was a span of 5 bases. From germline, CDR1 is MNHNS and CDR2 SASEGT. DNA of the CDR3: TGTGCCAGCAGTGACACGGATCAGCCCCAGCATTTT. Translating gives CASSDTDQPQHF.

This clonotype was detected a few times. An end of the junction does not agree with germline; a read error may underlie this. The chain recombines TRBV4-1 with TRBJ1-1, with TRBD1 matching 9 bases. Germline V gene data show CDR1 as MGHRA and CDR2 as YSYEKL. CDR3 size: 17 residues. CDR3 region: CASRQGTGRRVNTEAFF. In DNA, the CDR3 is TGCGCCAGCAGACAAGGGACAGGGCGACGGGTGAACACTGAAGCTTTCTTT.

This sequence joins TRBV29-1 and TRBJ2-1; 9 nucleotides match TRBD1. Losses at the gene ends were 3 bases for V and 7 bases for J; bases not matched to a gene: 4. Germline V gene lookup returns CDR1 SQVTM and CDR2 ANQGSEA. CDR3 length: 13 residues. The CDR3 region has the DNA TGCAGCGTTGAGGGACAGGGCGGGAATGAGCAGTTCTTC. Translating it yields CSVEGQGGNEQFF.

This sequence joins TRBV11-3 and TRBJ2-3; D call uncertain. Trimming left V 2 bases short and J 0 bases short, with 6 bases between. CDR1 and CDR2 (germline): SGHNT, YENEEA. This CDR3 is built from 14 residues. The CDR3 spells CASSLTASTDTQYF. The CDR3 DNA reads TGTGCCAGCAGCTTAACGGCTAGCACAGATACGCAGTATTTT.

The gene calls are TRBV7-2 and TRBJ2-5; D unresolved. Germline V gives CDR1 SGHTA, CDR2 FQGNSA. The CDR3 sequence is 14 residues long. Trimming took off 5 bases at V and 2 bases at J, with 12 bases between the two ends. The CDR3, as DNA: TGTGCCAGCAGCCCCGCCTTAGCTCAAGAGACCCAGTACTTC. It encodes CASSPALAQETQYF.

This clonotype was recorded only once. The chain's CDR3 is CSASTRQETQYF. As DNA, the CDR3 is TGCAGTGCTAGTACCAGGCAAGAGACCCAGTACTTC. This rearrangement joins TRBV20-1 to TRBJ2-5, with D uncertain. This CDR3 is 12 amino acids long. V lost 3 bases and J lost 2, with 7 bases in between. The germline CDR1 and CDR2 sequences are DFQATT and SNEGSKA (reference sequence).

V gene TRBV5-1 combines with J gene TRBJ1-2; D remains ambiguous. The germline CDR1 and CDR2 sequences are SGHRS and YFSETQ. Trimming pared 5 bases from V and 5 bases from J, leaving 13 bases between. The CDR3 is 13 amino acids. In DNA, the CDR3 is TGCGCCAGCAGTGGTAGGACGGGATATGGCTACACCTTC. Amino acids: CASSGRTGYGYTF.

The J gene is TRBJ2-4, the V gene TRBV7-8, with D perhaps assigned TRBD1 or TRBD2 (5 bases each). CDR3 length: 15 amino acids. V was cut by 5 bases and J by 5 bases, with 16 bases left in between. CDR1 is SGHVS and CDR2 is FQNEAQ in the germline V gene. In DNA, the CDR3 is TGTGCCAGCAGCCCAAGCAGAGGGGCTCAAAACATTCAGTACTTC. This encodes CASSPSRGAQNIQYF.

This clonotype was counted only a few times. This rearrangement joins TRBV4-3 to TRBJ2-7; D might be TRBD2 (6 bases). Germline V gene sequence: CDR1 LGHNA, CDR2 YSLEER. Trimming removed 3 bases from V and 0 bases from J, with 15 bases in between. CDR3 length: 16 amino acids. CDR3 nucleotide sequence: TGCGCCAGCAGCCAGGGGGACTCGACCGGCTCCTACGAGCAGTACTTC. Translating it yields CASSQGDSTGSYEQYF.

The J gene is TRBJ1-6, the V gene TRBV30; 8 bases map to TRBD1. V lost 8 bases, J lost 3 bases, and 3 bases stayed unmatched. CDR1 is GTSNPN, CDR2 SVGIG, per germline (reference sequence). The CDR3 covers 13 residues. This CDR3 reads CARGTGYNSPLHF. In nucleotides, the CDR3 is TGTGCCCGAGGGACAGGCTATAATTCACCCCTCCACTTT.

The genes are TRBV6-1 and TRBJ2-3; 8 bases are shared with TRBD2. This CDR3 spans 16 amino acids. After removal of 3 bases from V and 7 bases from J, the junction contained 12 bases not matched to a gene. From germline, CDR1 is MNHNS and CDR2 SASEGT. In DNA, the CDR3 is TGTGCCAGCAGTGACCTCTCGGGCGGGGGGACGAATACGCAGTATTTT. It specifies CASSDLSGGGTNTQYF.

This clonotype was seen a handful of times. The V and J genes are TRBV5-1 and TRBJ2-7; maybe TRBD1 (6 bases). The CDR3 loop spans 13 amino acids. Trimming shortened V by 0 bases and J by 5 bases, and 9 bases separated the two germline ends. Germline lookup yields CDR1 SGHRS and CDR2 YFSETQ. The CDR3 spells CASSLVGAHEQYF. For the CDR3, the DNA is TGCGCCAGCAGCTTGGTGGGGGCCCACGAGCAGTACTTC.

The V gene is TRBV5-1, the J gene TRBJ1-2, with TRBD1 matching over 9 bases. This CDR3 has 14 residues. J gave up 8 bases and V 0 bases, and 5 bases lay outside the gene matches. The germline gives CDR1 SGHRS, CDR2 YFSETQ. CDR3 coding DNA: TGCGCCAGCAGCTTGGGGACAGGGGCAGAAGGCTACACCTTC. It codes for CASSLGTGAEGYTF. Full variable domain (rest looked up from reference TRBV5-1 and TRBJ1-2): KAGVTQTPRYLIKTRGQQVTLSCSPISGHRSVSWYQQTPGQGLQFLFEYFSETQRNKGNFPGRFSGRQFSNSRSEMNVSTLELGDSALYLCASSLGTGAEGYTFGSGTRLTVV.

The chain employs TRBV7-2 and TRBJ2-3, with D hard to call. V gave up 5 bases and J gave up 3 bases, with 6 bases separating them. CDR1 SGHTA and CDR2 FQGNSA come from the germline V gene. This CDR3 region has 12 residues. Here the CDR3 reads CASSPFTDTQYF. The CDR3 coding sequence is TGTGCCAGCAGCCCCTTTACAGATACGCAGTATTTT. Full variable domain (outside the CDR3, taken from reference TRBV7-2 and TRBJ2-3): GAGVSQSPSNKVTEKGKDVELRCDPISGHTALYWYRQSLGQGLEFLIYFQGNSAPDKSGLPSDRFSAERTGGSVSTLTIQRTQQEDSAVYLCASSPFTDTQYFGPGTRLTVL.